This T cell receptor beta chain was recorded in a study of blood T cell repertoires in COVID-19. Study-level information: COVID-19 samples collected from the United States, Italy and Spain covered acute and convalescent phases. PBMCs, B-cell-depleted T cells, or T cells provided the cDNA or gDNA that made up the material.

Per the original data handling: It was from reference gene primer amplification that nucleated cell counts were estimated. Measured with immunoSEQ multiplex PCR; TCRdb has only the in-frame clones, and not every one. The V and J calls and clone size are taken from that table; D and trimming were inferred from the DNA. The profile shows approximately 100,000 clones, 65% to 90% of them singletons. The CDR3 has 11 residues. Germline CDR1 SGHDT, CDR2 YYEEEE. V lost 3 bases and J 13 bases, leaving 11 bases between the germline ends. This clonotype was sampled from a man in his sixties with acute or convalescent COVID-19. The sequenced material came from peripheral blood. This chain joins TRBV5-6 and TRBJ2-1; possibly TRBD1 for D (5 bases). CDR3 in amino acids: CASSWEGEQFF. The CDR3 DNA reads TGTGCCAGCAGCTGGGAAGGGGAACAGTTCTTC.